The present TCR beta chain was sequenced within a study of blood T cells in healthy people across ages. Findings and limits, study-wide: A conclusive naive versus antigen-experienced comparison was prevented by the unsorted PBMCs.

On this clonotype itself: Its antigen remains unidentified.

This CDR3 spans 15 amino acids. V gave up 0 bases and J gave up 4 bases; unmatched junction bases: 5. In germline, CDR1 is SNHLY, CDR2 FYNNEI. Ranging in age from roughly 6 to 100, the donors were healthy Caucasian individuals from Russia. Every participating donor contributed about 10 milliliters of peripheral blood through a draw. A sample-barcoded 5' primer and a J-beta primer mix were used in a second PCR of roughly 6 to 11 cycles. TCRdb passed the 5' RACE reads through MiXCR, listing each CDR3 protein once. The sample holds 800,000 to 950,000 distinct CDR3 sequences, just under 30% seen once. The same data also contributed to another study, on T cells of mothers and their children. As reported in that work: Barcodes and 2-4 random nucleotides were added by M1S in the second PCR.

This clonotype was obtained from a woman between 35 and 50 years old in good health. Sequencing was carried out using blood. The chain links TRBV2 to TRBJ1-2, with 7 nucleotides matching TRBD1. The chain's CDR3 is CASSEARQGPYGYTF. DNA of the CDR3: TGTGCCAGCAGTGAAGCGCGACAGGGCCCCTATGGCTACACCTTC.